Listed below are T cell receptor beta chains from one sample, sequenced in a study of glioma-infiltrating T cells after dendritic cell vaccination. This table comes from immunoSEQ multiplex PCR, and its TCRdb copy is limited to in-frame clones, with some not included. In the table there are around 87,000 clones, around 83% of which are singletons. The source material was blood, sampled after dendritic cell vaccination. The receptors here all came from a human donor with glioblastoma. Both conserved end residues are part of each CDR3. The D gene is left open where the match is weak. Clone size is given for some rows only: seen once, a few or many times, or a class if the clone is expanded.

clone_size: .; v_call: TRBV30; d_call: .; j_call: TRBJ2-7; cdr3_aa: CAWSGQSYEQYF; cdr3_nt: TGTGCCTGGAGTGGACAGTCCTACGAGCAGTACTTC
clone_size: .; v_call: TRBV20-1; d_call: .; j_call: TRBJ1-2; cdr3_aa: CSAASDSGYTF; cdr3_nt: TGCAGTGCAGCCTCTGACAGCGGCTACACCTTC
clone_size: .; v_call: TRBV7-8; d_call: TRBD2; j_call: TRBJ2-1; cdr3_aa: CASSPRRTSGGLRYRFF; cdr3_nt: TGTGCCAGCAGCCCACGCCGGACTAGCGGGGGCCTTAGATACCGGTTCTTC
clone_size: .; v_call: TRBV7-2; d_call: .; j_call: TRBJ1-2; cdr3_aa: CASSSGEAYGYTF; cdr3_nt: TGTGCCAGCAGCTCCGGCGAGGCCTATGGCTACACCTTC
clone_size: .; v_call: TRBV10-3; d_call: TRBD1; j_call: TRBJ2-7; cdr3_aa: CAISESGGAHEQYF; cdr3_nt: TGTGCCATCAGTGAATCAGGGGGAGCGCACGAGCAGTACTTC
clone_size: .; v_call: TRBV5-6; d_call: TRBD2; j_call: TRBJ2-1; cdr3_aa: CASSPEGLAGGNNEQFF; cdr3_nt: TGTGCCAGCAGCCCGGAGGGGCTAGCGGGGGGAAACAATGAGCAGTTCTTC
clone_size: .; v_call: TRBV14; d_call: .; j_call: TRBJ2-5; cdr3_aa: CASSQDGGETQYF; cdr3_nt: TGTGCCAGCAGCCAAGACGGGGGAGAGACCCAGTACTTC
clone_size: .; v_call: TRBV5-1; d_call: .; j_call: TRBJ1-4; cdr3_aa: CASSNRDTATNEKLFF; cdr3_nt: TGCGCCAGCAGCAACCGGGACACTGCAACTAATGAAAAACTGTTTTTT
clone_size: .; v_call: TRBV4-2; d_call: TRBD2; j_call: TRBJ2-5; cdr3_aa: CASSQDGSSGGPGETQYF; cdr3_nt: TGTGCCAGCAGCCAAGATGGGTCTAGCGGGGGGCCGGGGGAGACCCAGTACTTC
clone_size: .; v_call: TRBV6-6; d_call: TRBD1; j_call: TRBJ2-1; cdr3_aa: CASSHGQGSYNEQFF; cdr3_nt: TGTGCCAGCAGCCACGGACAGGGGTCCTACAATGAGCAGTTCTTC
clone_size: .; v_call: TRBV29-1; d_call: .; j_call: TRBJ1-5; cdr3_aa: CSVATGLSNQPQHF; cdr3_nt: TGCAGCGTAGCTACAGGGTTGAGCAATCAGCCCCAGCATTTT
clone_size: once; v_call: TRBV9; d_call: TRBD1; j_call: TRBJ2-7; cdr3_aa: CASSVAHTGQELLF; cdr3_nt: TGTGCCAGCAGCGTTGCGCATACGGGACAGGAACTACTCTTC
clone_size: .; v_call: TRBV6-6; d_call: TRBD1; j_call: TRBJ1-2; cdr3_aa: CASSWGQDLRGYTF; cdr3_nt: TGTGCCAGCAGTTGGGGACAGGACTTGCGGGGCTACACCTTC
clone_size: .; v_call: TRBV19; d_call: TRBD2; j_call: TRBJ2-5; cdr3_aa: CASSIGRDETQYF; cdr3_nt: TGTGCCAGTAGCATAGGGAGGGATGAGACCCAGTACTTC
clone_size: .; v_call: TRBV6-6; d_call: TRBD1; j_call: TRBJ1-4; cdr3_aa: CASSSRGGDREKLFF; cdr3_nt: TGTGCCAGCAGTTCCCGAGGGGGCGATAGAGAAAAACTGTTTTTT
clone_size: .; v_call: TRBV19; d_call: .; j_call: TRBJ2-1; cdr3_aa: CASSIEGNEQFF; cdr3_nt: TGTGCCAGTAGTATTGAGGGCAATGAGCAGTTCTTC
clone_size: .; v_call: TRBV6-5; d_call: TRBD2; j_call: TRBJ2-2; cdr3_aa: CASSWLSGGGTGELFF; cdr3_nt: TGTGCCAGCAGTTGGTTGAGCGGGGGGGGCACCGGGGAGCTGTTTTTT